The source of this TCR beta chain is a study of T cells of healthy individuals. TCRdb redid the calling of the 5' RACE reads with MiXCR, one entry per CDR3 protein. Among around 100,000 distinct CDR3 sequences listed, approximately 16% were seen once. The V and J ends lost 1 base and 4 bases respectively, with 13 bases between them. The CDR3 loop spans 15 amino acids. Germline lookup yields CDR1 LGHDT and CDR2 YNNKEL (reference sequence). The receptor was isolated from a human donor in good health. J is TRBJ1-1 and V is TRBV3-1; D ambiguous. The CDR3 DNA reads TGTGCCAGCAGCCAAGCGGGAACACGACCCACTGAAGCTTTCTTT. Translating gives CASSQAGTRPTEAFF. The full variable domain, completed using reference TRBV3-1 and TRBJ1-1, is DTAVSQTPKYLVTQMGNDKSIKCEQNLGHDTMYWYKQDSKKFLKIMFSYNNKELIINETVPNRFSPKSPDKAHLNLHINSLELGDSAVYFCASSQAGTRPTEAFFGQGTRLTVV.